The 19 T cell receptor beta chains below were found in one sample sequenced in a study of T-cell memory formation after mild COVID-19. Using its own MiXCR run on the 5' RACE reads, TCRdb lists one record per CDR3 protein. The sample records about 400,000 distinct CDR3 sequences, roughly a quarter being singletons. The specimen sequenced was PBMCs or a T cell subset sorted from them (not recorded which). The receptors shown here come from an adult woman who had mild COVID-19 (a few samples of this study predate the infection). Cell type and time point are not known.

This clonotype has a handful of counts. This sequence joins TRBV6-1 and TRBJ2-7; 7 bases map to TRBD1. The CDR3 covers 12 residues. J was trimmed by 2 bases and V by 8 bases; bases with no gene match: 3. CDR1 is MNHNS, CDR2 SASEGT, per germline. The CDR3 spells CASLGQTYEQYF. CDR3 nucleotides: TGTGCCAGCTTGGGACAGACCTACGAGCAGTACTTC.

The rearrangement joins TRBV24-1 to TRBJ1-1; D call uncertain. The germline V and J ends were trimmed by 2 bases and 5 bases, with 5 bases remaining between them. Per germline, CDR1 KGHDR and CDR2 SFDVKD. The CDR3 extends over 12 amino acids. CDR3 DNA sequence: TGTGCCACCAGTGATTCAGGTACTGAAGCTTTCTTT. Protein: CATSDSGTEAFF.

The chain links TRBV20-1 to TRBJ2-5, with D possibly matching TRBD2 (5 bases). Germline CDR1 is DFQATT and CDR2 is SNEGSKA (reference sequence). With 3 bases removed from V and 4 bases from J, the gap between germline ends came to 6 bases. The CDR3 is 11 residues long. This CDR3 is CSASGRETQYF. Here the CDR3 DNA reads TGCAGTGCTAGTGGGAGAGAGACCCAGTACTTC.

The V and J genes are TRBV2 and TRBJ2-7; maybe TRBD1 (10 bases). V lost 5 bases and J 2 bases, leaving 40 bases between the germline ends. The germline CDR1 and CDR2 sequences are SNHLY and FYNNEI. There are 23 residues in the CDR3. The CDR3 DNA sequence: TGTGCCAGCAGTTTATCAATGGGACAGGGGACATCCGAGGATAGCGGGGGTCCCTACGAGCAGTACTTC. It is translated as CASSLSMGQGTSEDSGGPYEQYF.

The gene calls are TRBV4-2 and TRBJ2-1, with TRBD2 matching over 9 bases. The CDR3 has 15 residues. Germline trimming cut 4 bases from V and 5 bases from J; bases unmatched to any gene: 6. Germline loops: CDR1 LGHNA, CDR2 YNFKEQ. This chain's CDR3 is CASSPIAGGDNEQFF. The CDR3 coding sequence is TGTGCCAGCAGCCCGATCGCGGGGGGGGACAATGAGCAGTTCTTC.

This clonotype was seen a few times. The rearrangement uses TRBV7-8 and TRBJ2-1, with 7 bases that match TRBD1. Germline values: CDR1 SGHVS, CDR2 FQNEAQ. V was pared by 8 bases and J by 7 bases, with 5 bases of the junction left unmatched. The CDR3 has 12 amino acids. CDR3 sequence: CASQQTGNEQFF. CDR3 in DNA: TGTGCCAGCCAACAGACAGGGAATGAGCAGTTCTTC.

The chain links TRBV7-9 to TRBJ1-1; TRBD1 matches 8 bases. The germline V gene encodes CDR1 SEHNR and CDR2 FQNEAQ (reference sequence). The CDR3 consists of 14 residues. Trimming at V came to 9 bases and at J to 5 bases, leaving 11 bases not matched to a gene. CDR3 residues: CARDLDRVGTEAFF. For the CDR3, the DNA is TGTGCCAGAGACTTGGACAGGGTGGGGACTGAAGCTTTCTTT.

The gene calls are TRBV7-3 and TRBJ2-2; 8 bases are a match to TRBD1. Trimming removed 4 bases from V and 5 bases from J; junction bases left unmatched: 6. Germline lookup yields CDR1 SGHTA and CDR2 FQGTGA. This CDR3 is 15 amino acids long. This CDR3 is CASSSTGGMTGELFF. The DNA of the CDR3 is TGTGCCAGCAGCTCTACAGGGGGAATGACCGGGGAGCTGTTTTTT.

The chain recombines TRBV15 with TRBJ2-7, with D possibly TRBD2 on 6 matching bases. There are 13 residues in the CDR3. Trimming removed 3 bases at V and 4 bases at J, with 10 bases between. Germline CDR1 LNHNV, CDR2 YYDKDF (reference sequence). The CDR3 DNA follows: TGTGCCACCAGCAGGACTAGTGGGTACGAGCAGTACTTC. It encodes CATSRTSGYEQYF.

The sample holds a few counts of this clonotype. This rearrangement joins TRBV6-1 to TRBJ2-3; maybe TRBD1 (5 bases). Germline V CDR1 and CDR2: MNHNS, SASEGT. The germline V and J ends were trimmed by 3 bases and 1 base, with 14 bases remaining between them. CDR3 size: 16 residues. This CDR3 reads CASSDFSWGGTDTQYF. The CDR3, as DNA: TGTGCCAGCAGTGATTTTAGCTGGGGCGGCACAGATACGCAGTATTTT.

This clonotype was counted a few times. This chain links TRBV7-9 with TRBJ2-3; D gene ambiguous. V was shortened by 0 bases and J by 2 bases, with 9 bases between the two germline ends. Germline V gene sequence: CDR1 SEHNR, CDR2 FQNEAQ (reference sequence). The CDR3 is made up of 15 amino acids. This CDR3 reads CASSLAVGNTDTQYF. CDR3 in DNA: TGTGCCAGCAGCTTAGCGGTGGGGAACACAGATACGCAGTATTTT.

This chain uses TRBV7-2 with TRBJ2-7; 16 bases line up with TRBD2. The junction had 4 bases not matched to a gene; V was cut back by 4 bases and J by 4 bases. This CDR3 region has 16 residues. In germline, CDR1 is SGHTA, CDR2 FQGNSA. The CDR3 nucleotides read TGTGCCAGCAGCTCGGGGACTAGCGGGAGGGTGTACGAGCAGTACTTC. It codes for CASSSGTSGRVYEQYF.

CDR3 residues: CASSRAGRQNIQYF. The CDR3 nucleotides are TGTGCCAGTAGTCGGGCTGGACGACAAAACATTCAGTACTTC. The chain joins TRBV19 to TRBJ2-4, with D unresolved. The ends were cut back, 5 bases at V and 5 bases at J, with 13 bases in the middle. Looked up from germline, CDR1 is LNHDA and CDR2 is SQIVND (reference sequence). The CDR3 is 14 residues long.

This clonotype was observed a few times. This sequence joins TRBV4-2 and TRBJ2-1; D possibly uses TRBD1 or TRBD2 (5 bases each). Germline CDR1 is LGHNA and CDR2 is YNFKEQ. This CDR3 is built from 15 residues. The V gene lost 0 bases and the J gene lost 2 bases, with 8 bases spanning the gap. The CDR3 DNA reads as TGTGCCAGCAGCCAAGAAGGGGACCCCTACAATGAGCAGTTCTTC. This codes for CASSQEGDPYNEQFF.

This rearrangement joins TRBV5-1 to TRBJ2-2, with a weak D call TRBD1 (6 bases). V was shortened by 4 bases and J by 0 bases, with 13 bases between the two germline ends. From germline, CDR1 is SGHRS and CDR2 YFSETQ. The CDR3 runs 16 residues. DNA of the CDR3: TGCGCCAGCAGCCCCCAGGGGAGCCCGAACACCGGGGAGCTGTTTTTT. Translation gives CASSPQGSPNTGELFF.

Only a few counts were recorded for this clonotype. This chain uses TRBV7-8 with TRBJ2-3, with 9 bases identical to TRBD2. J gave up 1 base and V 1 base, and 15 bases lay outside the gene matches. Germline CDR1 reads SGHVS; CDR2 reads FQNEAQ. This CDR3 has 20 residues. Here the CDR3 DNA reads TGTGCCAGCAGCTTAGTAAGGACTAGGCGGCGGGAGGGTGGCACAGATACGCAGTATTTT. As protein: CASSLVRTRRREGGTDTQYF.

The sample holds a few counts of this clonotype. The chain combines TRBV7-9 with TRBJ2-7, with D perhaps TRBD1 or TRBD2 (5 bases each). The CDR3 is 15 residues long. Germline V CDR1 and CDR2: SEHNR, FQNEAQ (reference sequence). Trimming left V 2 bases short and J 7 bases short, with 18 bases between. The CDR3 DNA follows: TGTGCCAGCAGCTTACGAGGGGTAACCCTGGGGGAGCAGTACTTC. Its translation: CASSLRGVTLGEQYF.

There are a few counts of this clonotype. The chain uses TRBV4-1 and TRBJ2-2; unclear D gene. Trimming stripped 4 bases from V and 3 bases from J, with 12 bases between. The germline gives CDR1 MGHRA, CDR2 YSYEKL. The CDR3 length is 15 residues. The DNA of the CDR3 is TGCGCCAGCAGCCTACGCTCGACGGACACCGGGGAGCTGTTTTTT. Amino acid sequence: CASSLRSTDTGELFF.

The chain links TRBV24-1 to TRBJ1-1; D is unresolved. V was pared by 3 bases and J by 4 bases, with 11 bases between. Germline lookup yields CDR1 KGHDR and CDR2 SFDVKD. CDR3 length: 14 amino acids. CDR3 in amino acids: CATSDPGVGTEAFF. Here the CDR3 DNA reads TGTGCCACCAGTGATCCTGGGGTAGGCACTGAAGCTTTCTTT.